A selection of T cell receptor beta chains follows, all from one sample in a study of blood T cell repertoires in COVID-19. Only in-frame clones appear in the TCRdb table, and some are missing; sequencing was by immunoSEQ multiplex PCR. The profile covers about 310,000 clones, with 70% to 90% appearing a single time and about 2% taken by the ten largest. Sequenced: PBMCs or T cells enriched from blood (not recorded which). These receptors all stem from a young man who had recovered from COVID-19. The CDR3 runs from the conserved cysteine through the conserved F or W. D genes are given only for firm matches.

V,J,D,CDR3
TRBV5-1,TRBJ2-1,TRBD2,CASSVAGGKANEQFF
TRBV4-3,TRBJ2-1,NA,CAGSQDRGAGEQFF
TRBV4-1,TRBJ2-2,NA,CASSPGGSRGNTGELFF
TRBV29-1,TRBJ1-3,TRBD1,CSVERGGLGSGNTIYF
TRBV3-1/TRBV3-2,TRBJ2-1,TRBD2,CASSPAGGLGNEQFF
TRBV3-1/TRBV3-2,TRBJ1-2,NA,CASSQRPSSSPSGYTF
TRBV5-1,TRBJ1-1,TRBD1,CASSLVGQGTSNAEAFF
TRBV7-2,TRBJ1-5,NA,CASSSTAGERPQHF
TRBV2,TRBJ1-4,TRBD1,CASSATGGKLFF
TRBV7-2,TRBJ2-5,TRBD2,CASSLGTSGKETQYF
TRBV7-9,TRBJ1-6,NA,CASSTRQEYNSPLHF
TRBV9,TRBJ2-1,TRBD2,CASSVVGGGLSEQFF
TRBV5-1,TRBJ2-3,TRBD2,CASSYGLAGTVDTQYF
TRBV6-5,TRBJ2-1,TRBD2,CASSYYGGDYNEQFF
TRBV29-1,TRBJ2-7,NA,CSALGSPYEQYF
TRBV29-1,TRBJ1-2,NA,CSPRGPDGYTF
TRBV19,TRBJ1-2,NA,CASSEAGNYGYTF
TRBV5-1,TRBJ2-5,NA,CASSLRKQETQYF
TRBV29-1,TRBJ1-1,TRBD1,CSVHIGQGGTEAFF
TRBV9,TRBJ1-1,NA,CASSGTGGTEAFF
TRBV4-3,TRBJ2-3,NA,CASSPQLGLITDTQYF
TRBV10-3,TRBJ1-1,NA,CASTTRPITEAFF
TRBV3-1/TRBV3-2,TRBJ1-3,TRBD1,CASSTQGTGGNTIYF
TRBV3-1/TRBV3-2,TRBJ1-2,NA,CASSFNQDSDGYTF
TRBV30,TRBJ1-1,NA,CAWSVRRGGLITEAFF
TRBV27,TRBJ1-1,NA,CASSLQGQNTEAFF
TRBV9,TRBJ2-2,TRBD1,CASSSTTGLLTGELFF
TRBV30,TRBJ1-2,TRBD1,CAWSGGDRVHGYTF
TRBV9,TRBJ1-4,TRBD1,CASSPQGQLNEKLFF
TRBV24-1,TRBJ2-1,TRBD1,CATSDRDRRESSYNEQFF
TRBV15,TRBJ2-3,TRBD2,CATASERGGLITSTDTQYF
TRBV7-3,TRBJ1-1,NA,CASSSGGGEAFF
TRBV2,TRBJ1-5,NA,CASSLGGGWPQHF
TRBV11-2,TRBJ1-1,NA,CASSLDGQLNTEAFF
TRBV30,TRBJ2-5,NA,CAWSVAGGETQYF
TRBV27,TRBJ1-2,NA,CASSSGFSRLYGYTF
TRBV25-1,TRBJ2-5,NA,CASSEQTGTETQYF
TRBV5-4,TRBJ2-1,NA,CASSPDSYNEQFF
TRBV5-1,TRBJ2-1,TRBD2,CASSLASGKLNEQFF
TRBV5-1,TRBJ2-2,NA,CASSLVRSNTGELFF
TRBV27,TRBJ2-7,TRBD1,CASSWATGGYEQYF
TRBV2,TRBJ2-7,TRBD1,CASSEPDRGGSYEQYF
TRBV2,TRBJ1-1,TRBD1,CASSQGVNTEAFF
TRBV7-2,TRBJ1-1,NA,CASSLGHTWAGEGTEAFF
TRBV27,TRBJ1-4,NA,CASSLWGATNEKLFF
TRBV6-5,TRBJ1-6,NA,CASTKRTGMGSPLHF
TRBV30,TRBJ2-2,NA,CAWSHESAGELFF
TRBV30,TRBJ1-5,NA,CAWSVGAGVEQPQHF
TRBV7-8,TRBJ2-1,NA,CASSLRTDSYNEQFF
TRBV7-2,TRBJ1-2,TRBD1,CASSADRGGGYTF
TRBV25-1,TRBJ1-2,NA,CASTDRNYGYTF
TRBV30,TRBJ1-3,TRBD1,CAWNRGYGNTIYF
TRBV24-1,TRBJ2-3,TRBD1,CATSAGQGWTDTQYF
TRBV18,TRBJ2-5,NA,CASSPAVGPEGTQYF
TRBV19,TRBJ1-2,NA,CASSATWDKSYGYTF
TRBV9,TRBJ2-3,NA,CASSPQVSTDTQYF
TRBV5-4,TRBJ1-2,NA,CASSSDRTYGYTF